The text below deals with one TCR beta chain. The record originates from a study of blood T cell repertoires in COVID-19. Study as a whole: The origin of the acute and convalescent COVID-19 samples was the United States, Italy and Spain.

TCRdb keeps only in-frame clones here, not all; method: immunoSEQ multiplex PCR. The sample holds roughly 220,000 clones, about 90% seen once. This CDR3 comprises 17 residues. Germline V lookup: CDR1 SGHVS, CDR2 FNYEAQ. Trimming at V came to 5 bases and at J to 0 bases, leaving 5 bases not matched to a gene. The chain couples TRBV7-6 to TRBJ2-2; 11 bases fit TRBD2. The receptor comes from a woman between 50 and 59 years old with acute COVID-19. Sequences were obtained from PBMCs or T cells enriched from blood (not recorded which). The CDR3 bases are TGTGCCAGCAGCCCCTCACTAGCGGGAGCGAACACCGGGGAGCTGTTTTTT. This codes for CASSPSLAGANTGELFF.